These T cell receptor beta chains were read from a single sample in a study of blood T cells in healthy people across ages. TCRdb recomputed calls from the 5' RACE reads with MiXCR, one row per CDR3 protein. The profile shows about 1.7 million distinct CDR3 sequences, 28% of them singletons. Sequencing was done on a sample of blood. The receptors shown here come from a woman aged 30 to 39 in good health. Each CDR3 is given without its conserved first and last residue. Each record gives: CDR3 protein, D gene, CDR3 length, clone size, V gene. D genes are given only for firm matches. Not every row has a clone size; where given, it reads once, few, many or a size class.

ASRKSVSDNENYGYT NA 15 few TRBV6-1
ASKKTGAHEQY NA 11 few TRBV2
SARDSGTGGGDTQY TRBD1 14 NA TRBV20-1
ASSLGTDQQETQY TRBD1 13 many TRBV27
ASSHPGDGATF NA 11 NA TRBV4-3
AISESSAGGAGANVLT NA 16 few TRBV10-3
ASRGSGRATDTQY TRBD2 13 few TRBV6-6
ASGDWASGSYEQY TRBD2 13 NA TRBV3-1
ASTPLGGGTEAF NA 12 NA TRBV3-1
SAESPGGSGYT NA 11 few TRBV20-1
SASPSVPGEQF NA 11 NA TRBV20-1
ATGLVGEADTQY NA 12 many TRBV10-3
ASSLSLGPTNYGYT NA 14 NA TRBV5-1
SARRASDPRELF NA 12 NA TRBV20-1
ASSGTGGASEQY TRBD1 12 NA TRBV5-1
AWGQGYQQPQH NA 11 NA TRBV30
ATSESGTGDSYEQY TRBD1 14 NA TRBV24-1
ASSPRTAGYGYT NA 12 NA TRBV5-6
ASSLSGASEQF NA 11 NA TRBV27
ASSPSSQRDYGYT NA 13 NA TRBV5-1
SASRLWGADRGSLYEQY TRBD1 17 NA TRBV20-1
ASSRTDRAYEQY TRBD1 12 NA TRBV7-9